This T cell receptor (beta chain) originates from a study of cytomegalovirus exposure and HLA in healthy donors. Study context: The same platform was used for the 95 to 150 validation repertoires and the approximately 700 first-cohort repertoires, a later analysis reported. General study findings and limits: The classifier was said to identify cytomegalovirus status with high specificity and sensitivity. Clusters of TCRs from the first cohort tended to co-occur in the roughly 120 validation repertoires (as a later analysis found). The study designated roughly 150 TCR beta chains cytomegalovirus-associated.

Here immunoSEQ multiplex PCR was the method, and the copy in TCRdb shows in-frame clones only, minus some. Here the sample spans some 150,000 clones, 70% to 90% being singletons. This clone appeared once. Its target is not known. The receptor was isolated from a woman aged 18-29 years in good health and CMV-seropositive. Sequences were obtained from PBMCs.

CDR3 loop: CASSLGIAGSSTDTQYF. Here the CDR3 DNA reads TGTGCCAGCAGCTTAGGGATAGCGGGGTCTAGCACAGATACGCAGTATTTT. The chain recombines TRBV7-6 with TRBJ2-3; 8 bases map to TRBD2. V was pared by 1 base and J by 0 bases, with 6 bases of the junction left unmatched. Germline lookup yields CDR1 SGHVS and CDR2 FNYEAQ. The CDR3 totals 17 residues.